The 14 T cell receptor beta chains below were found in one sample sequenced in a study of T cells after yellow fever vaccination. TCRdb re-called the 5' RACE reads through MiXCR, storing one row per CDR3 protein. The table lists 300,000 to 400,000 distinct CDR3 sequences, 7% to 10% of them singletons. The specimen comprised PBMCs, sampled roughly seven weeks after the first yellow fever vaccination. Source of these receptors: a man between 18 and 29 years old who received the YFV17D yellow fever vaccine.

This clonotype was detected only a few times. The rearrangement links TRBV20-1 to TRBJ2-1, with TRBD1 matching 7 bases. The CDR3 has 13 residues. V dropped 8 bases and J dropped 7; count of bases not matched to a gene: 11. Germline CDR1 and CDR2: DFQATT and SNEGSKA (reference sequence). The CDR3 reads CSPTPRGRNEQFF. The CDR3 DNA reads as TGCAGTCCTACCCCCAGGGGGAGAAATGAGCAGTTCTTC.

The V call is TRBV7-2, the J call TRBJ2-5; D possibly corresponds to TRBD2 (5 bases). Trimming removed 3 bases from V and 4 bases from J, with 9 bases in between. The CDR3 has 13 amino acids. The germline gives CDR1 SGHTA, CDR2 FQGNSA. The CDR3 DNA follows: TGTGCCAGCAGCTTCGGACTTATAGAGACCCAGTACTTC. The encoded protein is CASSFGLIETQYF.

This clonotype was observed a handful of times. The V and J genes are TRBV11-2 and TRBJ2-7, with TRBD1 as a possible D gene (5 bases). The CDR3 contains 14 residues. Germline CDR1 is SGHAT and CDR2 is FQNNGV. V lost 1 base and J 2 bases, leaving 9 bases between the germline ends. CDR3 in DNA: TGTGCCAGCAGCTTAGCAGGGTCCCCCTACGAGCAGTACGTC. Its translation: CASSLAGSPYEQYV.

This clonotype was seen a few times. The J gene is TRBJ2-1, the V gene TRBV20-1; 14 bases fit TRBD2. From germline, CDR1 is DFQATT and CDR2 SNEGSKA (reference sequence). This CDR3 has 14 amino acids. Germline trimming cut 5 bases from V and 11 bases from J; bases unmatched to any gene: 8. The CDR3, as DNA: TGCAGTGCTCCACTGGGACTAGCGGGGGAAAAGCAGTTCTTC. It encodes CSAPLGLAGEKQFF.

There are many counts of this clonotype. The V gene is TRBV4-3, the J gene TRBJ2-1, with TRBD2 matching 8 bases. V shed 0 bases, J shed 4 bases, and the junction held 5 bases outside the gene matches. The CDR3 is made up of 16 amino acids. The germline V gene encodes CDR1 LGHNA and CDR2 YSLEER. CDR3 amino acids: CASSQEEGLEYNEQFF. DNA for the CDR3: TGCGCCAGCAGCCAAGAGGAGGGACTAGAGTACAATGAGCAGTTCTTC.

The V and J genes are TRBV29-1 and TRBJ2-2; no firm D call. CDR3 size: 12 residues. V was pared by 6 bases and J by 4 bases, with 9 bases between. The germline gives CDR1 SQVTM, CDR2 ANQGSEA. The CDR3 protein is CSVNLGTGELFF. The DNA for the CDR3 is TGCAGCGTAAACTTGGGCACCGGGGAGCTGTTTTTT.

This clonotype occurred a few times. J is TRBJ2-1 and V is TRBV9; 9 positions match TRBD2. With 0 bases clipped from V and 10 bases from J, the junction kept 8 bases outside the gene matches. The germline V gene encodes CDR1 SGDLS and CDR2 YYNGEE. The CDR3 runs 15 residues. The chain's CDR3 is CASSVALTSGGEQFF. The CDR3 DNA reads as TGTGCCAGCAGCGTAGCTCTAACAAGCGGGGGGGAGCAGTTCTTC.

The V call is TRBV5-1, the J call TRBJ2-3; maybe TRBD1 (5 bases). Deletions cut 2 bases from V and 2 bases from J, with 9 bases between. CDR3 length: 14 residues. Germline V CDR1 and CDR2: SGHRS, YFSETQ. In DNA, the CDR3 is TGCGCCAGCAGCTTTAGGGGTAACACAGATACGCAGTATTTT. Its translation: CASSFRGNTDTQYF.

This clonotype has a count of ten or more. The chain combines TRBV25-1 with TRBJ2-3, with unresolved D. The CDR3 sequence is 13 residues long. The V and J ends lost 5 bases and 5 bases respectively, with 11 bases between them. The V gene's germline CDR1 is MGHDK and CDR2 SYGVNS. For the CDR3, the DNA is TGTGCCAGCAGTCTCGACGGTGGAGATACGCAGTATTTT. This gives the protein CASSLDGGDTQYF.

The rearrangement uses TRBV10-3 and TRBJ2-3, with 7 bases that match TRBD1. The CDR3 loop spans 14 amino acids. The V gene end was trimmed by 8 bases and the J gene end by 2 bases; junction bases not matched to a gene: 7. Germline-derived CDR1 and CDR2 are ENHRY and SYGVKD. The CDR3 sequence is CAIQMTGTTDTQYF. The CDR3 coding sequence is TGTGCCATCCAGATGACAGGGACCACAGATACGCAGTATTTT.

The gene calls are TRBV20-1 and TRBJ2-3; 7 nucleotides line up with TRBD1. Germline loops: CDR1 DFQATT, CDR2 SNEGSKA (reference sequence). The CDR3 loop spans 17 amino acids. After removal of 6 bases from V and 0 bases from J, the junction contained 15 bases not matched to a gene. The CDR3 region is CSAKGVRGLVSTDTQYF. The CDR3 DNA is TGCAGTGCCAAAGGGGTGAGGGGGCTGGTTAGCACAGATACGCAGTATTTT.

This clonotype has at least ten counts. CDR3 loop: CASSLFDGDEQYV. The CDR3 DNA sequence: TGCGCCAGCAGCTTGTTTGACGGGGATGAGCAGTACGTC. V gene TRBV5-1 combines with J gene TRBJ2-7, with a tentative D call TRBD2 (5 bases). Trimming took 1 base from V and 7 from J, leaving 12 bases between them. The CDR3 covers 13 residues. Per the germline V gene, CDR1 is SGHRS and CDR2 is YFSETQ.

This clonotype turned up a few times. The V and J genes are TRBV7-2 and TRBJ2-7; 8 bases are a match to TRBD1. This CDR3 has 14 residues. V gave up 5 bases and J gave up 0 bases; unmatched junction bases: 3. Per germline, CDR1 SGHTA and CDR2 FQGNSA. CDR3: CASSRTGFSYEQYF. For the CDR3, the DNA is TGTGCCAGCAGCCGGACAGGGTTCTCCTACGAGCAGTACTTC. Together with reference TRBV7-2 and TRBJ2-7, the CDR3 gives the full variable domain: GAGVSQSPSNKVTEKGKDVELRCDPISGHTALYWYRQSLGQGLEFLIYFQGNSAPDKSGLPSDRFSAERTGGSVSTLTIQRTQQEDSAVYLCASSRTGFSYEQYFGPGTRLTVT.

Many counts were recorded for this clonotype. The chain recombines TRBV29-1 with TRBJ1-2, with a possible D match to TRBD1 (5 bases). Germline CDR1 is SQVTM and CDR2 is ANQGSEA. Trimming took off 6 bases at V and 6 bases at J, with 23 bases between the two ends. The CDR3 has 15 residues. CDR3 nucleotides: TGCAGCGTGGGCTTTCAGTACAGGCGGTTGAATGGCTACACCTTC. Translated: CSVGFQYRRLNGYTF. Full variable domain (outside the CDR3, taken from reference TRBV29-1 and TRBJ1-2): SAVISQKPSRDICQRGTSLTIQCQVDSQVTMMFWYRQQPGQSLTLIATANQGSEATYESGFVIDKFPISRPNLTFSTLTVSNMSPEDSSIYLCSVGFQYRRLNGYTFGSGTRLTVV.